There are many counts of the clone carrying this TCR beta chain. The antigen is unknown. The data were obtained in a study of neurological immune-mediated disorders. TCRdb recomputed calls from the 5' RACE reads with MiXCR, one row per CDR3 protein. The table has 50,000 to 70,000 distinct CDR3 sequences, nearly 3.5% seen once; the top ten hold approximately 3.5%. Study-wide results and limits: Phylogenetically, 18 of 34 multiple sclerosis patients' repertoires fell into one related-CDR3 cluster, a possible signature. HTLV-1-associated myelopathy displayed the greatest TCR clonal expansion, and multiple sclerosis exhibited the smallest, lower than that of healthy controls.

The receptor's source is a middle-aged man with multiple sclerosis. Sample: PBMCs.

Here the CDR3 reads CASSEKEDQETQYF. The CDR3 nucleotides read TGTGCCAGCAGTGAGAAGGAGGACCAAGAGACCCAGTACTTC. V and J are TRBV25-1 and TRBJ2-5, with D possibly TRBD2 on 5 matching bases. The CDR3 contains 14 residues. Trimming shortened V by 3 bases and J by 0 bases, and 8 bases separated the two germline ends. Per the germline V gene, CDR1 is MGHDK and CDR2 is SYGVNS.